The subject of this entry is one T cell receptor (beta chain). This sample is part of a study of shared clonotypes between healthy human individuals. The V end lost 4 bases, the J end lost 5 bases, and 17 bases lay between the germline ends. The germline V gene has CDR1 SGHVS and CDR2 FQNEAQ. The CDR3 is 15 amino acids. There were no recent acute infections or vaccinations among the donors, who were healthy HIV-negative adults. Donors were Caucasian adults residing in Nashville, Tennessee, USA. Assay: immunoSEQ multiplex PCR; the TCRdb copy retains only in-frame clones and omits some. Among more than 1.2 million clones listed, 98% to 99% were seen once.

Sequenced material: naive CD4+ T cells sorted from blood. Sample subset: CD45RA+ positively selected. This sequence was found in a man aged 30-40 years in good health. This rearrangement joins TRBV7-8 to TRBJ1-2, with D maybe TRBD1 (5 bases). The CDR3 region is CASSSLTAGRYGYTF. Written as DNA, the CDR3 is TGTGCCAGCAGCTCCTTGACCGCAGGGAGGTATGGCTACACCTTC.